This T cell receptor beta chain was recovered during a study of shared clonotypes between healthy human individuals. Looking at the study overall: Researchers assigned three CD4 naive, three CD4 memory, two CD8 naive and one CD8 memory plate to each donor.

V was clipped by 4 bases and J by 4 bases, with 8 bases between them. Germline V gene sequence: CDR1 SGHNT, CDR2 YYREEE (reference sequence). The CDR3 is made up of 12 amino acids. Of note for this clone: What it recognizes is unknown. In the same sample, other DNA sequences code for this CDR3.

Study-wide findings and caveats: Generation probability values for non-shared clonotypes were lower than those for clonotypes shared by all four donors.

Sequencing was performed with immunoSEQ multiplex PCR; in TCRdb, only in-frame clones are kept and a portion is missing. The repertoire holds more than 2 million clones, with roughly 94% as singletons. Sequenced material: naive CD4+ T cells sorted from blood. Sample subset: CD45RA+ positively selected. The V call is TRBV5-4, the J call TRBJ2-5; D call uncertain. The TCR sequence derives from a man between 18 and 35 years old in good health. The CDR3 bases are TGTGCCAGCAGCCTTGCGCTAGAGACCCAGTACTTC. This sequence encodes CASSLALETQYF.